The present entry profiles one TCR beta chain with its context. Its target is unknown. The sample is drawn from a study of T cell repertoires in cytomegalovirus infection. Turning to the study itself: Recently identified HLA-C-restricted CMV epitopes were among the peptides used. Public TCR beta signatures were indicative of both CMV infection and a matching HLA type.

Each CDR3 protein gets one entry after TCRdb re-called the reads with MiXCR. The sample lists approximately 300,000 distinct CDR3 sequences; roughly 25% were seen once. The study, taken as a whole, reports: Clonotype analysis showed dominance of the ex vivo response by HLA-C-restricted CMV-specific TCR beta clonotypes. People with CMV and the relevant HLA were identified by cumulative public TCR beta family frequency.

The material was cultured PBMCs, obtained from culture after CMV antigen stimulation. This TCR was recovered from a human donor in good health (CMV status not recorded). Some clones in this sample may be carry-over from other donors' samples.

For the CDR3, the DNA is TGTGCCAGCAGCTTACTCCTAGCGGGAGGTTTGCTCGATGAGCAGTTCTTC. Amino acids: CASSLLLAGGLLDEQFF. V is TRBV7-2 and J is TRBJ2-1; 11 nucleotides line up with TRBD2. Trimming took 2 bases from V and 8 from J; bases not matched to a gene: 11. CDR1 is SGHTA and CDR2 is FQGNSA in the germline V gene. The CDR3 loop spans 17 amino acids.